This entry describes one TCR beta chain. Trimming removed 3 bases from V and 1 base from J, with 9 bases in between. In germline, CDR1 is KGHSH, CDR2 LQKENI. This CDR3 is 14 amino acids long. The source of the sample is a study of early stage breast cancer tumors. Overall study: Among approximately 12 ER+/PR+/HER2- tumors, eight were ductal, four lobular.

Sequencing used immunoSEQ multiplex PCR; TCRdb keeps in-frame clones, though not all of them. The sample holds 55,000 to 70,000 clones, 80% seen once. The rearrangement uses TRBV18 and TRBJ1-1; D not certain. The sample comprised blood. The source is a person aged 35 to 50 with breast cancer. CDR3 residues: CASSPRTTNTEAFF. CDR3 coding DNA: TGTGCCAGCTCACCCCGTACGACGAACACTGAAGCTTTCTTT.